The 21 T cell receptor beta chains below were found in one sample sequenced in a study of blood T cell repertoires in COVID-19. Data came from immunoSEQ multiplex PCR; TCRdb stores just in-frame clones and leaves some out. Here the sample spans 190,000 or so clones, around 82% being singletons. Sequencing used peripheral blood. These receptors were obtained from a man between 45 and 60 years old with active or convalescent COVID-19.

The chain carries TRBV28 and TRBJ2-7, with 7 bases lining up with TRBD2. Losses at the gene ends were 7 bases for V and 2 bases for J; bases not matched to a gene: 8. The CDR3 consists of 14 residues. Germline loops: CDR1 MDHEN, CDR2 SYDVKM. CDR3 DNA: TGTGCCAGCAACAAAGCTAGCGGAGCCTACGAGCAGTACTTC. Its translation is CASNKASGAYEQYF.

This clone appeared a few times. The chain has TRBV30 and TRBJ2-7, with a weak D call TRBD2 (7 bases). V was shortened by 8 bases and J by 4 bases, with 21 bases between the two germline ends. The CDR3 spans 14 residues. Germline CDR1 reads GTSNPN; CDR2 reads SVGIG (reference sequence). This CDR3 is CAGSYGGAKYEQYF. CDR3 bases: TGTGCCGGATCCTATGGGGGGGCAAAATACGAGCAGTACTTC.

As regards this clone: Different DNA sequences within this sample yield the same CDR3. Here the CDR3 DNA reads TGTGCCAGCAGGGACAGGGGAAACACTGAAGCTTTCTTT. It specifies CASRDRGNTEAFF. This chain uses TRBV2 with TRBJ1-1, with 9 bases aligning to TRBD1. This CDR3 spans 13 amino acids. The germline V gene has CDR1 SNHLY and CDR2 FYNNEI. V trimming: 6 bases; J trimming: 2 bases; junction bases outside the gene matches: 1.

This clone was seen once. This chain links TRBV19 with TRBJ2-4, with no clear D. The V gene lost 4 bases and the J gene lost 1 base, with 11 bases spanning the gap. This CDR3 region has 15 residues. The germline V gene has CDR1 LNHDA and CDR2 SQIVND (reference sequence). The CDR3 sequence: CASSTWADAKNIQYF. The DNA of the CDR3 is TGTGCCAGTAGTACCTGGGCCGACGCCAAAAACATTCAGTACTTC.

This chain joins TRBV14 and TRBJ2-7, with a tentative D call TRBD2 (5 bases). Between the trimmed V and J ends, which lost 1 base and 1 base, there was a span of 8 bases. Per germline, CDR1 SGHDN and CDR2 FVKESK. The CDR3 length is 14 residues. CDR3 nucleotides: TGTGCCAGCAGCCAAGCGGGGAAATCCTACGAGCAGTACTTC. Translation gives CASSQAGKSYEQYF.

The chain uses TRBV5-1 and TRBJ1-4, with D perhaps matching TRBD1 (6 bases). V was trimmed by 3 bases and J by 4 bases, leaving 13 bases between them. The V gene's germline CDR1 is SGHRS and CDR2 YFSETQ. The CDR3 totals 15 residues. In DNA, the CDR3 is TGCGCCAGCAGCTCAACAGGGTTAGGTAATGAAAAACTGTTTTTT. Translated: CASSSTGLGNEKLFF.

CDR3 sequence: CASSLGLIRKENYGYTF. CDR3 sequence (DNA): TGCGCCAGCAGCTTGGGTTTAATCAGGAAGGAAAACTATGGCTACACCTTC. The chain joins TRBV5-1 to TRBJ1-2, with D unresolved. With 0 bases removed from V and 2 bases from J, the gap between germline ends came to 17 bases. Germline values: CDR1 SGHRS, CDR2 YFSETQ. This CDR3 spans 17 amino acids.

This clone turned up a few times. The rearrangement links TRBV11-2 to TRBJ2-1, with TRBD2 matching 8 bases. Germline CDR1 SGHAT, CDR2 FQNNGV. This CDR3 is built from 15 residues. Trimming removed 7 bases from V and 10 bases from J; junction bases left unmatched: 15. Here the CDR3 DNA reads TGTGCCAGCACCCCGGTAGCGGGGCGGTTTGGCGAGCAGTTCTTC. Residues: CASTPVAGRFGEQFF.

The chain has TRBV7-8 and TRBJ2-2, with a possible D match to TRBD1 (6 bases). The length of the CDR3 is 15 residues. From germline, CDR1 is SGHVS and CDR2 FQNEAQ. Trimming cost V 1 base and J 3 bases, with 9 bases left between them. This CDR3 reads CASSLDRADTGELFF. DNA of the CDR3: TGTGCCAGCAGCTTAGACAGGGCGGACACCGGGGAGCTGTTTTTT.

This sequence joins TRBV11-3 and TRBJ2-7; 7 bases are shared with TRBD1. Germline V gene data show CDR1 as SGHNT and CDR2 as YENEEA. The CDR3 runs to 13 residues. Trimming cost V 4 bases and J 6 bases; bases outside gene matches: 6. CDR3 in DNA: TGTGCCAGCAGCTCAAGACAGGGCTCCGAGCAGTACTTC. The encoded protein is CASSSRQGSEQYF.

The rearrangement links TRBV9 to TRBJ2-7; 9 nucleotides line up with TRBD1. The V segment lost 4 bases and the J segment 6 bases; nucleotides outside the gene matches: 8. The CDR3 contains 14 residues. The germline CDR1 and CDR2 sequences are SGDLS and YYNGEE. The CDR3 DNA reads TGTGCCAGCAGCCCCGGGACAGGGCAAGTCGAGCAGTACTTC. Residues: CASSPGTGQVEQYF.

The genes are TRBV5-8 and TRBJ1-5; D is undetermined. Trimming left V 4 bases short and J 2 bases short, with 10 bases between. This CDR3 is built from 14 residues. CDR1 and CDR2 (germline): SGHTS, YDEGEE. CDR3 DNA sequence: TGTGCCAGCAGCCCCGAGAGGGGCAATCAGCCCCAGCATTTT. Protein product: CASSPERGNQPQHF.

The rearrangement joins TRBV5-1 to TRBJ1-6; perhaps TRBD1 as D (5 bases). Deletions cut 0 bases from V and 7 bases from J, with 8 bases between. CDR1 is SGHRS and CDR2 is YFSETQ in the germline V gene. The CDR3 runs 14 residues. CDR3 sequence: CASSLGQMNSPLHF. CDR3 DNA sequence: TGCGCCAGCAGCTTGGGACAGATGAATTCACCCCTCCACTTT. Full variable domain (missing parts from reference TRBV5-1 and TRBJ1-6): KAGVTQTPRYLIKTRGQQVTLSCSPISGHRSVSWYQQTPGQGLQFLFEYFSETQRNKGNFPGRFSGRQFSNSRSEMNVSTLELGDSALYLCASSLGQMNSPLHFGNGTRLTVT.

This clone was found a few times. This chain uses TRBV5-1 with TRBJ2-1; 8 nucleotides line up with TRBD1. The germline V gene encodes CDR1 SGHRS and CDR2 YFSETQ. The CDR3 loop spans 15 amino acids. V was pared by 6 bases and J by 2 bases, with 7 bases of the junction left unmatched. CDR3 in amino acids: CASTSRTGTYNEQFF. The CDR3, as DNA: TGCGCCAGCACGTCTCGGACAGGGACCTACAATGAGCAGTTCTTC.

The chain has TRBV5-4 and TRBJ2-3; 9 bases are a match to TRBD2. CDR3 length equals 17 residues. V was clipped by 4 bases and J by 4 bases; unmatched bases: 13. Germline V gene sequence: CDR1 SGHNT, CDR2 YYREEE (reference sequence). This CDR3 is CASSPGLANPGADTQYF. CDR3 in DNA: TGTGCCAGCAGCCCGGGACTAGCCAACCCCGGGGCAGATACGCAGTATTTT.

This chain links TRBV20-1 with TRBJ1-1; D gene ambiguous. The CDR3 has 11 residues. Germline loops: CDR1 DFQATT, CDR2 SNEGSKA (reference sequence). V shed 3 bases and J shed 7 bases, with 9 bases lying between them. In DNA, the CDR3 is TGCAGTGCTAGTTACCGGGATGAAGCTTTCTTT. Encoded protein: CSASYRDEAFF.

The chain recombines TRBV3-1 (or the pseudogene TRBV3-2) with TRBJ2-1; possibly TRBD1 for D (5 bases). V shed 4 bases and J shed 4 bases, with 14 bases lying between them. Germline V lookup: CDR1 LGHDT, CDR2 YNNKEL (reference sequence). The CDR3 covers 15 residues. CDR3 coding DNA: TGTGCCAGCAGCCTCCCAGGACATCCGTACAATGAGCAGTTCTTC. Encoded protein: CASSLPGHPYNEQFF.

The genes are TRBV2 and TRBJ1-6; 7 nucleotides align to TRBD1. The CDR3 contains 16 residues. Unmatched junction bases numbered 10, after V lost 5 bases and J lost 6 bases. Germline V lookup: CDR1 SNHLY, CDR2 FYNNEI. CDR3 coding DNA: TGTGCCAGCAGTCATAACACGGGACAGAGTAATTCACCCCTCCACTTT. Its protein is CASSHNTGQSNSPLHF.

CDR3 region: CASFKGTGTGNTIYF. CDR3 nucleotide sequence: TGTGCCAGCTTCAAAGGTACAGGGACTGGAAACACCATATATTTT. This chain joins TRBV9 and TRBJ1-3, with D possibly matching TRBD1 (6 bases). Germline CDR1 SGDLS, CDR2 YYNGEE. CDR3 length: 15 amino acids. V lost 7 bases, J lost 2 bases, and 16 bases lay in between. Full variable domain (remainder filled in from reference TRBV9 and TRBJ1-3): DSGVTQTPKHLITATGQRVTLRCSPRSGDLSVYWYQQSLDQGLQFLIQYYNGEERAKGNILERFSAQQFPDLHSELNLSSLELGDSALYFCASFKGTGTGNTIYFGEGSWLTVV.

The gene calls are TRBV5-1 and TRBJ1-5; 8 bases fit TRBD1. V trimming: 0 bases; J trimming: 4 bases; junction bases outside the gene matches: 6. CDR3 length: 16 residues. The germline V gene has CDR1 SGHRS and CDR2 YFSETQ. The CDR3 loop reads CASSLGPTGGNQPQHF. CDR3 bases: TGCGCCAGCAGCTTGGGTCCTACAGGGGGAAATCAGCCCCAGCATTTT.

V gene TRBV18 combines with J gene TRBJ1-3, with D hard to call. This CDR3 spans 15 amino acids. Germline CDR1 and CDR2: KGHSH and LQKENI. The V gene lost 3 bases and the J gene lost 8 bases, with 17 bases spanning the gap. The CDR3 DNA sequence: TGTGCCAGCTCACCTCGGCAGGCGGGCGTGGACACCATATATTTT. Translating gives CASSPRQAGVDTIYF.